Listed below are T cell receptor beta chains from one sample, sequenced in a study of tumor-infiltrating lymphocytes in primary liver carcinoma. TCRdb reprocessed the multiplex PCR reads via MiXCR and lists one record per CDR3 protein. In the table there are 84,000 or so distinct CDR3 sequences, 72% of which are singletons. Sample: liver tumor tissue from sampling region 1. The receptor set was obtained from a man aged 40-50 years with primary liver carcinoma and hepatitis B virus infection. Each CDR3 is given with its conserved first and last residue. D genes are given only for firm matches. Only some rows state a clone size, as once, few, many or a class for expanded clones.

D gene | clone size | V gene | CDR3 protein
- | - | TRBV10-2 | CASSESGSEGQPQHF
- | - | TRBV5-1 | CASSSGAKVEQYF
- | - | TRBV6-6 | CASRDVYEQYF
- | - | TRBV6-5 | CVSSSWGPYNEQFF
- | - | TRBV12-3/TRBV12-4 | CASSRPAGGVVETQYF
TRBD1 | - | TRBV4-1 | CASSLGQGVPEIPYEQYF
- | once | TRBV6-6 | CASSMGADIEAFF
TRBD2 | many | TRBV29-1 | CSVERTSPEDTQYF
- | - | TRBV6-1 | CASSGRHIQYF
TRBD1 | - | TRBV4-2 | CASSREPGQDYEQYF
- | - | TRBV6-1 | CASSKLANGYNEHFF
TRBD1 | - | TRBV6-5 | CASSLSGTGKETQYF
- | - | TRBV5-4 | CASSLRVPGGAVTQYF
- | - | TRBV4-2 | CASSRLGLEYNEQFF
- | - | TRBV10-3 | CAISESDSYNVQFF
- | - | TRBV30 | CAGSVDSGTEAFF
TRBD2 | once | TRBV5-6 | CASSLGGTSGRNTQYF
- | - | TRBV7-8 | CASCLVRGEQYF
TRBD2 | - | TRBV6-5 | CASNLAGDTTDMHYF
- | - | TRBV11-2 | CDCSLNDAYEQLF
TRBD2 | - | TRBV14 | CASTQGTSGIDTQYF
- | - | TRBV6-6 | CASSFVPDYEHYF
TRBD1 | - | TRBV10-3 | CAISDTWTGGKYEQYF
TRBD1 | many | TRBV5-6 | CASSLGQEGGSNQPQHF
- | - | TRBV5-4 | CASSHGEGPNIGELFF
- | - | TRBV11-2 | CASRSGDSVHQDTQYF
- | - | TRBV6-5 | CASSQLSGNEHYF
- | - | TRBV4-2 | CASGQDEDEQSAGELFF
TRBD2 | many | TRBV2 | CASSATSGAITGELFF
TRBD1 | - | TRBV10-3 | CAIHGQGPRETQYF
- | - | TRBV5-6 | CASSHARVSYNEQFF
- | - | TRBV6-5 | CAISYLGSSGTNVLTF
- | many | TRBV12-3/TRBV12-4 | CASSLAWVEDGYTF
TRBD1 | - | TRBV28 | CANSWTGDNQPQHF
TRBD1 | - | TRBV5-1 | CVSSPQRDRGNGYTF
- | - | TRBV5-5 | CTSSLRYGPYGQYF
- | - | TRBV11-2 | CACSLGALSGSQETQYF
- | - | TRBV11-3 | CASGLRGENEQYF
- | - | TRBV18 | CASSPPQASSSYNEQFF
- | - | TRBV6-1 | CASNEPAVGGYEQHF
- | - | TRBV29-1 | CIAGRGNSGEQYF
- | - | TRBV6-5 | CASKRGSVAGELFF
TRBD2 | - | TRBV6-1 | CSSTGTSGYNEQFF
- | many | TRBV28 | CASSLESMVYNEQFF
- | many | TRBV10-3 | CAISDGSRGLFF
- | many | TRBV28 | CASVEGSGASGEAFF
TRBD2 | - | TRBV5-5 | CASNLISGDYEQYF
TRBD1 | - | TRBV6-1 | CASTRGGSRYGYTF
- | - | TRBV11-3 | CASSLGITNGSTNTQYF
TRBD1 | many | TRBV29-1 | CSVRVTGRYLGNIQYF
TRBD2 | - | TRBV7-8 | CVSGPIGGGYNEQFF